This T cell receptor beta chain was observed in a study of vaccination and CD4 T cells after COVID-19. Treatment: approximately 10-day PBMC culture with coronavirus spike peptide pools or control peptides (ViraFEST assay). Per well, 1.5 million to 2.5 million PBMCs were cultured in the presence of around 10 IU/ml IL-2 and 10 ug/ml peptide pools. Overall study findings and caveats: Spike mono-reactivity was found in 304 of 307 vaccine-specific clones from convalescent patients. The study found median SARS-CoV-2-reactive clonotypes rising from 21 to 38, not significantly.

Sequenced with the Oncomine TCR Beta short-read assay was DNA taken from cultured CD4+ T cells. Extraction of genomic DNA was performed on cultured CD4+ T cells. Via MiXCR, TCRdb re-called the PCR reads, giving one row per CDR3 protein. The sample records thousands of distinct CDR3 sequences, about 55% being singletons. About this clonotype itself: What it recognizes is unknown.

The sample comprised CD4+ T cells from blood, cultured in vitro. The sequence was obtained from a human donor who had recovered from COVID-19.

CDR3 amino acids: CASSPIQESNYGYTF. The CDR3 DNA reads as TGTGCCAGCTCACCAATTCAGGAATCGAACTATGGCTACACCTTC. The chain joins TRBV18 to TRBJ1-2, with no clear D. This CDR3 is 15 amino acids long. Trimming pared 2 bases from V and 2 bases from J, leaving 12 bases between. Germline CDR1 reads KGHSH; CDR2 reads LQKENI.